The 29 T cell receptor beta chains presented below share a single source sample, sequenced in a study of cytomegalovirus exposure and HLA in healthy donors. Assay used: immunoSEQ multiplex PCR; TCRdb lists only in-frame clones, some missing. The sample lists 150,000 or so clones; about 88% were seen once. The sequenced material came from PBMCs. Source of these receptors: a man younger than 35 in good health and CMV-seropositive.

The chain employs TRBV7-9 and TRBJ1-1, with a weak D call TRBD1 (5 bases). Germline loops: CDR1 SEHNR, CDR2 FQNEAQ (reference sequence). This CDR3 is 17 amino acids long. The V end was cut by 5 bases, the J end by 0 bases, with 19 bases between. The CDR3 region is CASSDPGGSTMNTEAFF. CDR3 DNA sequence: TGTGCCAGCAGCGACCCCGGGGGGAGCACCATGAACACTGAAGCTTTCTTT.

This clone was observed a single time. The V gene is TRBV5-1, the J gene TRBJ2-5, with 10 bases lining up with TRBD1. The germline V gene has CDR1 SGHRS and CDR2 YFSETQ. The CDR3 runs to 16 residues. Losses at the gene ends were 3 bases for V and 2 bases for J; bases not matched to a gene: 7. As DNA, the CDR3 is TGCGCCAGCAGCTCTAGGACAGGGGGGCCACAAGAGACCCAGTACTTC. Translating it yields CASSSRTGGPQETQYF.

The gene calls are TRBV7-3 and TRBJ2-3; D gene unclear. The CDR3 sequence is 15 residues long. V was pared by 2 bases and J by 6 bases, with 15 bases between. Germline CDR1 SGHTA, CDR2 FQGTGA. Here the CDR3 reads CASSLGSSGTDTQYF. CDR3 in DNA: TGTGCCAGCAGCTTAGGGTCTAGTGGTACTGATACGCAGTATTTT.

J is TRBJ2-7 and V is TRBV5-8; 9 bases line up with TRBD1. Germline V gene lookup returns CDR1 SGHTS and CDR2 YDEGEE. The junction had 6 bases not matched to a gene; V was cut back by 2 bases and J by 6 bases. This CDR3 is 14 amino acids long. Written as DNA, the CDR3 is TGTGCCAGCAGCTTCGGGACAGGGTTTACCGAGCAGTACTTC. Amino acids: CASSFGTGFTEQYF.

CDR3 amino acids: CASSTRTGCRIEQFF. The CDR3 DNA reads TGTGCCAGCAGCACCCGGACAGGGTGCCGGATTGAGCAGTTCTTC. J is TRBJ2-1 and V is TRBV7-4, with TRBD1 matching 8 bases. The CDR3 is 15 amino acids. Germline loops: CDR1 SGHVT, CDR2 SQSDAQ. J lost 9 bases, V lost 5 bases, and 12 bases had no gene match.

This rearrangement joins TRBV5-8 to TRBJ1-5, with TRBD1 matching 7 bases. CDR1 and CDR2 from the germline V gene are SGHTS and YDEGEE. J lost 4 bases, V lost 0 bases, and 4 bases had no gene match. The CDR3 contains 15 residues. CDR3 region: CASSLGQGVNQPQHF. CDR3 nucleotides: TGTGCCAGCAGCTTGGGACAGGGTGTAAATCAGCCCCAGCATTTT. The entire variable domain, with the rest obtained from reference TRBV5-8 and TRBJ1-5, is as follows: EAGVTQSPTHLIKTRGQQATLRCSPISGHTSVYWYQQALGLGLQFLLWYDEGEERNRGNFPPRFSGRQFPNYSSELNVNALELEDSALYLCASSLGQGVNQPQHFGDGTRLSIL.

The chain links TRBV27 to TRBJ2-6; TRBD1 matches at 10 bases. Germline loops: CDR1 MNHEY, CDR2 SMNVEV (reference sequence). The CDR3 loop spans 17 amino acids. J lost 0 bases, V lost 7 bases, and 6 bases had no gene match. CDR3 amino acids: CASMPGQGFSGANVLTF. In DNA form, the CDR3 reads TGTGCCAGCATGCCGGGACAGGGGTTCTCTGGGGCCAACGTCCTGACTTTC.

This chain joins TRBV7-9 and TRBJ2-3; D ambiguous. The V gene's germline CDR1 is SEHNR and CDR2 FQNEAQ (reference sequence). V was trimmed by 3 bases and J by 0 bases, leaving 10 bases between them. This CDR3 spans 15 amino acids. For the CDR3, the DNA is TGTGCCAGCAGCTTGACGGCGACTAGCACAGATACGCAGTATTTT. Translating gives CASSLTATSTDTQYF.

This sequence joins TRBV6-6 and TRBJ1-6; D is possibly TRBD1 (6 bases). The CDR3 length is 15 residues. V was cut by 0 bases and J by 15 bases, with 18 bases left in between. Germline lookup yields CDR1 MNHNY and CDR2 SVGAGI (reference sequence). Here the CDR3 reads CASSYSGGSQGFLHF. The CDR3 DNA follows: TGTGCCAGCAGTTACTCTGGCGGATCCCAGGGGTTCCTCCACTTT.

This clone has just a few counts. The CDR3 is CASSERQGYGYTF. DNA of the CDR3: TGTGCCAGCAGTGAGCGACAGGGGTATGGCTACACCTTC. The chain links TRBV27 to TRBJ1-2, with 8 bases matching TRBD1. V lost 5 bases and J lost 5; bases outside the gene matches: 4. Per the germline V gene, CDR1 is MNHEY and CDR2 is SMNVEV (reference sequence). The CDR3 length is 13 residues.

CDR3 region: CASSYAVAVPYEQYF. For the CDR3, the DNA is TGTGCCAGCAGTTACGCGGTAGCGGTACCTTACGAGCAGTACTTC. The chain couples TRBV6-5 to TRBJ2-7; tentatively, D is TRBD2 (6 bases). With 2 bases removed from V and 4 bases from J, the gap between germline ends came to 15 bases. In germline, CDR1 is MNHEY, CDR2 SVGAGI. CDR3 length equals 15 residues.

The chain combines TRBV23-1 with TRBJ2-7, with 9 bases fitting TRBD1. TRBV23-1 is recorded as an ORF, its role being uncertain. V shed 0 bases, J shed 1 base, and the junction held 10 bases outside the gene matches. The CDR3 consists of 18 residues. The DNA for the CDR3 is TGCGCCAGCAGTCAATCCCGGGACAGGGAAGCCCTTTCCTACGAGCAGTACTTC. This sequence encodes CASSQSRDREALSYEQYF.

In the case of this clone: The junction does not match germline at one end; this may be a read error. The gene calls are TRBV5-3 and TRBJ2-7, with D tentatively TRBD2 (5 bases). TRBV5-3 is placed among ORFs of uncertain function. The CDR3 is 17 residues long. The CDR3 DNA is TGTGCCAGAAGGTTGGAAGTGTCTAGCAGGAGCTCCTACGAGCAGTACTTC. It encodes CARRLEVSSRSSYEQYF.

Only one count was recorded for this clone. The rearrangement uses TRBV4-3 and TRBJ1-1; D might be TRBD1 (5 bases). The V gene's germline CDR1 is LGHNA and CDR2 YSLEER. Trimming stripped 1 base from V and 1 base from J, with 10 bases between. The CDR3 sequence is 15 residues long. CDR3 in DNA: TGCGCCAGCAGCCAAGGGCCAGGGTCGAACACTGAAGCTTTCTTT. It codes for CASSQGPGSNTEAFF.

The DNA for the CDR3 is TGTGCCAGTAGTACAGGGGTTCGTAATGAGCAGTTCTTC. Translating it yields CASSTGVRNEQFF. The chain employs TRBV19 and TRBJ2-1; the D gene is possibly TRBD1 (6 bases). Deletions cut 4 bases from V and 7 bases from J, with 11 bases between. The CDR3 sequence is 13 residues long. Germline lookup yields CDR1 LNHDA and CDR2 SQIVND (reference sequence).

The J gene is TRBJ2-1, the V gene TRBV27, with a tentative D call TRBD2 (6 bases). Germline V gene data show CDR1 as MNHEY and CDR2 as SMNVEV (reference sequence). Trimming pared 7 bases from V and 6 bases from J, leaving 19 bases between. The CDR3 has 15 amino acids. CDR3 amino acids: CASMSLRGRFNEQFF. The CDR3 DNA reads TGTGCCAGCATGTCGTTGCGGGGCCGATTCAATGAGCAGTTCTTC.

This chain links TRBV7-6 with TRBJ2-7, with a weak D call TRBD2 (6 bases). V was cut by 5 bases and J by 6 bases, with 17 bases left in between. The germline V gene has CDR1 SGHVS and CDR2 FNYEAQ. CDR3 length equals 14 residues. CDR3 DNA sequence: TGTGCCAGCAGCCCCGGGGGACGGTCGCTCGAGCAGTACTTC. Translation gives CASSPGGRSLEQYF.

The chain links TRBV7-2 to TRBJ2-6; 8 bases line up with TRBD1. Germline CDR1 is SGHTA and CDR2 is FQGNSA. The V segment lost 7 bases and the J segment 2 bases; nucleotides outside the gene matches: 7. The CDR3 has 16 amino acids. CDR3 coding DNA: TGTGCCAGCATAGACAGGGGTACGACTGGGGCCAACGTCCTGACTTTC. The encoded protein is CASIDRGTTGANVLTF.

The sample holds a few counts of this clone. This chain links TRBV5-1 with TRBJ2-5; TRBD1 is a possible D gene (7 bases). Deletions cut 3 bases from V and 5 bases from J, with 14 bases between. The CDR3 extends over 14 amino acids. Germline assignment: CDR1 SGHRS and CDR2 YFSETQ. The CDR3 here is CASSYMTGRETQYF. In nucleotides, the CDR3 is TGCGCCAGCAGCTACATGACAGGGAGGGAGACCCAGTACTTC.

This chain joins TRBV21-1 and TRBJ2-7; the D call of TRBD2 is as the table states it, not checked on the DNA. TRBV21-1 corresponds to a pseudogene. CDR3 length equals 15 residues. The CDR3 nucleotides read TGTGCCAGCAGCAAAGTAACTAGCGGGGTTTACGAGCAGTACTTC. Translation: CASSKVTSGVYEQYF.

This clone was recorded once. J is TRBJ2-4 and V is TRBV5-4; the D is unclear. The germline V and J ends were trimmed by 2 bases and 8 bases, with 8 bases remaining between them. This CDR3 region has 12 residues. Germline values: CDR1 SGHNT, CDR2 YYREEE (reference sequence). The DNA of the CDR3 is TGTGCCAGCAGCTTTGACATAGACATTCAGTACTTC. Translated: CASSFDIDIQYF.

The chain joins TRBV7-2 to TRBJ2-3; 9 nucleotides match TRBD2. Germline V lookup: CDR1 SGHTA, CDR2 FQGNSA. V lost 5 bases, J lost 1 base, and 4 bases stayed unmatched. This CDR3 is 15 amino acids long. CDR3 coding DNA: TGTGCCAGCAGCCCCCGGACTAGCGGCACAGATACGCAGTATTTT. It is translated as CASSPRTSGTDTQYF.

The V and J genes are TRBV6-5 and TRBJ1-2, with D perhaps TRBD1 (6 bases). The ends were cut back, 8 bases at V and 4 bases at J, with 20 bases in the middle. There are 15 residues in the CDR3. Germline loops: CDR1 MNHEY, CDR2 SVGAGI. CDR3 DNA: TGTGCCAGCCGTCAGGGGTTTTACGGAGGCTATGGCTACACCTTC. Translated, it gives CASRQGFYGGYGYTF.

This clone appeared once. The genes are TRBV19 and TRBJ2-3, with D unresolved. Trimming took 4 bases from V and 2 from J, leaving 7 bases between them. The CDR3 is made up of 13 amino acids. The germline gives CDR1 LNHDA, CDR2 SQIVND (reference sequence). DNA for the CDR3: TGTGCCAGTAGTAGCGGTACCACAGATACGCAGTATTTT. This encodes CASSSGTTDTQYF.

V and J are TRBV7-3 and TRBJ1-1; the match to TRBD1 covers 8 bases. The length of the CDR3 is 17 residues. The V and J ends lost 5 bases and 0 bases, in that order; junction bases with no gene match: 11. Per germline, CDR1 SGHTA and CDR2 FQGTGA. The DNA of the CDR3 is TGTGCCAGCAGCCCCGGCGGGCCAGGGGGCATGAACACTGAAGCTTTCTTT. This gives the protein CASSPGGPGGMNTEAFF.

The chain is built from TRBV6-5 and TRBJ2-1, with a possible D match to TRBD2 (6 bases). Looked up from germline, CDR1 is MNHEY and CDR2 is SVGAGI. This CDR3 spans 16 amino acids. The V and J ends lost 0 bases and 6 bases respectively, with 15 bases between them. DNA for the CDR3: TGTGCCAGCAGTTACTCAGAAGGGAGGTTTAGCAATGAGCAGTTCTTC. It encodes CASSYSEGRFSNEQFF.

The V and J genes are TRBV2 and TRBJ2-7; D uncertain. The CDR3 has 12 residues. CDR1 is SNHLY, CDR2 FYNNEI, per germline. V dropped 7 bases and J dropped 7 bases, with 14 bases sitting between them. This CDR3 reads CASTSGPPEQYF. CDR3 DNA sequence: TGTGCCAGCACCTCTGGGCCTCCGGAGCAGTACTTC.

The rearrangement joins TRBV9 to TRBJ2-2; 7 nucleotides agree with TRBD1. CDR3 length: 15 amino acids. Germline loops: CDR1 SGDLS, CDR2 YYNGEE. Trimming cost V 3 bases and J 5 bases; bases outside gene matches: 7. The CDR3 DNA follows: TGTGCCAGCAGCGCCGGGACAGCCGGAACCGGGGAGCTGTTTTTT. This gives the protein CASSAGTAGTGELFF.

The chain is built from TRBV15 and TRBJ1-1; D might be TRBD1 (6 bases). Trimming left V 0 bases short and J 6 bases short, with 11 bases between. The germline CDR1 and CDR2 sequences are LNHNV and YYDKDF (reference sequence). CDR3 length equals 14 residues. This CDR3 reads CATSRDTQGSEAFF. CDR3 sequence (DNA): TGTGCCACCAGCAGAGATACACAGGGCTCTGAAGCTTTCTTT.